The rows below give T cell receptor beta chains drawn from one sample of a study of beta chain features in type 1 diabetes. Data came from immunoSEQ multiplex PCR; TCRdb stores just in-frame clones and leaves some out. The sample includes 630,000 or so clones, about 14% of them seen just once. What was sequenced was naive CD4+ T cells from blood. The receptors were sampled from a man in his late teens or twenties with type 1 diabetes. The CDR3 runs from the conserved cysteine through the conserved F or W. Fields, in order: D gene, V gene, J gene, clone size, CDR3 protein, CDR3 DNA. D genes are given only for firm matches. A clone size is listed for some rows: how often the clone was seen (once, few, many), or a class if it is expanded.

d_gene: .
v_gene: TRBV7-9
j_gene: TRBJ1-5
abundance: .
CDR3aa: CASSLGGDGQPQHF
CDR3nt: TGTGCCAGCAGCTTAGGGGGGGACGGTCAGCCCCAGCATTTT

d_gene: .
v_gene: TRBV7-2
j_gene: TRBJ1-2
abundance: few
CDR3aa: CASSPNGLGAGGYTF
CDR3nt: TGTGCCAGCAGCCCAAACGGTTTAGGGGCGGGAGGCTACACCTTC

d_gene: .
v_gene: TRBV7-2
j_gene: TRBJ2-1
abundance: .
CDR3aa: CASSLGSASSYNEQFF
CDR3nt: TGTGCCAGCAGCTTAGGTAGCGCGAGCTCCTACAATGAGCAGTTCTTC

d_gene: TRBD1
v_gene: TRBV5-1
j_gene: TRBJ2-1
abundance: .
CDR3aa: CASTPRGPSYNEQFF
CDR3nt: TGCGCCAGCACCCCCAGGGGGCCCTCCTACAATGAGCAGTTCTTC

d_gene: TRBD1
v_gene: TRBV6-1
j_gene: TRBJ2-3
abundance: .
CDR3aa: CASSGQGSTDTQYF
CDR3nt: TGTGCCAGCAGTGGACAGGGCAGCACAGATACGCAGTATTTT

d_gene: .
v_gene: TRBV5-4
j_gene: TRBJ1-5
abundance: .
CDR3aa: CASSPQGGQPQHF
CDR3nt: TGTGCCAGCAGCCCACAGGGCGGGCAGCCCCAGCATTTT

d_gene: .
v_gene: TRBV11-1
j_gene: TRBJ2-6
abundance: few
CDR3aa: CASSFQQVLGANVLTF
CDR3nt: TGTGCCAGCAGCTTCCAGCAAGTCCTTGGGGCCAACGTCCTGACTTTC

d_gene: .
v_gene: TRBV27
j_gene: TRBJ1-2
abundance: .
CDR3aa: CASIPWGASGNGYTF
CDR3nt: TGTGCCAGCATCCCATGGGGGGCGAGCGGGAATGGCTACACCTTC

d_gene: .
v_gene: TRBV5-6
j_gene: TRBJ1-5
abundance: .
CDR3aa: CASSFRGSNQPQHF
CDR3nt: TGTGCCAGCAGCTTCAGGGGAAGCAATCAGCCCCAGCATTTT

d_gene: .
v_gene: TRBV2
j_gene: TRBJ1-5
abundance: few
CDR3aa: CASKGLSGNQPQHF
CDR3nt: TGTGCCAGCAAGGGGCTCTCGGGCAATCAGCCCCAGCATTTT

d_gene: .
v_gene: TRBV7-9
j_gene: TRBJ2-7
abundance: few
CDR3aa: CASSRDPLEQYF
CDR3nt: TGTGCCAGCAGCCGCGACCCCCTCGAGCAGTACTTC

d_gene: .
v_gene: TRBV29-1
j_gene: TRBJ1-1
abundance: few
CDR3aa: CSVENREQPPYTEAFF
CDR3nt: TGCAGCGTTGAAAACCGTGAACAACCTCCGTACACTGAAGCTTTCTTT

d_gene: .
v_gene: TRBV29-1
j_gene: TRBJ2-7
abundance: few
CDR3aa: CSVQGNSYEQYF
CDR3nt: TGCAGCGTTCAGGGGAATTCCTACGAGCAGTACTTC

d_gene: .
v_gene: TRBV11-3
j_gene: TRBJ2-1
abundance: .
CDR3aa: CASSLSGAREQFF
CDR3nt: TGTGCCAGCAGCTTAAGCGGAGCTCGGGAGCAGTTCTTC

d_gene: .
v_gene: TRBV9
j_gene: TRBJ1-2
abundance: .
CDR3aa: CASSPLGANYGYTF
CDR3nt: TGTGCCAGCAGCCCCCTAGGTGCTAACTATGGCTACACCTTC

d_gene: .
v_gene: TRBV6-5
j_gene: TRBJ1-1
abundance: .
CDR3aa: CASSYLGDGTEAFF
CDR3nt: TGTGCCAGCAGTTATTTGGGAGACGGCACTGAAGCTTTCTTT

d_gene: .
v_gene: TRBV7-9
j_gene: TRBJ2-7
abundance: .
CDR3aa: CASSLQGPGHEQYF
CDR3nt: TGTGCCAGCAGCCTACAAGGACCGGGACACGAGCAGTACTTC

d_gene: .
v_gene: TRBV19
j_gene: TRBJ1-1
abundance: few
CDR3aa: CASTINRMNTEAFF
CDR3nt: TGTGCCAGTACCATCAACCGGATGAACACTGAAGCTTTCTTT

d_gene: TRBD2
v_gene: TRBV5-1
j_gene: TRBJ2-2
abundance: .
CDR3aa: CASSGTSGKVGELFF
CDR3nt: TGCGCCAGCAGCGGAACTAGCGGGAAGGTCGGGGAGCTGTTTTTT

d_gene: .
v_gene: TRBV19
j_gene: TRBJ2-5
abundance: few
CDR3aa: CASSIRRRETQYF
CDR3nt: TGTGCCAGTAGTATAAGACGTCGGGAGACCCAGTACTTC

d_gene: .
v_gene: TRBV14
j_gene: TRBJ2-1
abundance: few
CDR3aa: CASSQGSWDEQFF
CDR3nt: TGTGCCAGCAGCCAAGGTAGTTGGGATGAGCAGTTCTTC

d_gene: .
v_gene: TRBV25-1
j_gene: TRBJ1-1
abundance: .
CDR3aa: CASSPKGAEAFF
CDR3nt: TGTGCCAGCAGTCCTAAGGGGGCTGAAGCTTTCTTT

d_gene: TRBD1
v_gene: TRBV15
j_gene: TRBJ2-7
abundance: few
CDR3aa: CATSRVDRVHEQYF
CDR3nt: TGTGCCACCAGCAGAGTTGACAGGGTACACGAGCAGTACTTC

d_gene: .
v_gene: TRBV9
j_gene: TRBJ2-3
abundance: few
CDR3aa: CASSVLTAGTDTQYF
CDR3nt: TGTGCCAGCAGCGTACTGACGGCCGGCACAGATACGCAGTATTTT

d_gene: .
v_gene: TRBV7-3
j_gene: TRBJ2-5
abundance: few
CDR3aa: CASSLWGGETQYF
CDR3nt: TGTGCCAGCAGCTTATGGGGCGGGGAGACCCAGTACTTC

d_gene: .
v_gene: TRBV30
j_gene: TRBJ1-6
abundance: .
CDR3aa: CAWSLSDNSPLHF
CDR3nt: TGTGCCTGGAGTCTTAGCGACAATTCACCCCTCCACTTT

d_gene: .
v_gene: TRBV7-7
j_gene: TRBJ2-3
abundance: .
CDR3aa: CASSLAVQALKQYF
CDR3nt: TGTGCTAGCAGCTTAGCCGTCCAGGCTCTAAAGCAGTATTTT

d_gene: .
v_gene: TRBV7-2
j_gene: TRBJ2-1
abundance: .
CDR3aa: CASSPQGNEQFF
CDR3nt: TGTGCCAGCAGCCCACAGGGCAATGAGCAGTTCTTC

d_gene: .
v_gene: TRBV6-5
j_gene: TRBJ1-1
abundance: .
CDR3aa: CASSPTGSGEAFF
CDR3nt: TGTGCCAGCAGCCCGACAGGTTCCGGTGAAGCTTTCTTT

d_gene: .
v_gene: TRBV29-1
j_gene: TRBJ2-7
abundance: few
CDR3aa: CSVVRGGGAEQYF
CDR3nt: TGCAGCGTGGTGCGAGGCGGTGGGGCGGAGCAGTACTTC

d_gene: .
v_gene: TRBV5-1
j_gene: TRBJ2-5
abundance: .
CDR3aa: CASSLGQNQETQYF
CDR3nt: TGCGCCAGCAGCTTGGGACAGAACCAAGAGACCCAGTACTTC

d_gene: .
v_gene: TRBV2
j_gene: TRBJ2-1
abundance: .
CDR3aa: CASSESLGEQFF
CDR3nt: TGTGCCAGCAGTGAATCATTGGGTGAGCAGTTCTTC

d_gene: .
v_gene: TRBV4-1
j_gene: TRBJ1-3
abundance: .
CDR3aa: CASSQVAGVGNTIYF
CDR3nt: TGCGCCAGCAGCCAAGTGGCAGGGGTTGGAAACACCATATATTTT

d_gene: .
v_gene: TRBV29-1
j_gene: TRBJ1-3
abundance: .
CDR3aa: CSVQGRHSGNTIYF
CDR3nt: TGCAGCGTCCAGGGTCGCCACTCTGGAAACACCATATATTTT

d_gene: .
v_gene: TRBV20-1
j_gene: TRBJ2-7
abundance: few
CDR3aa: CSAFWKYEQYF
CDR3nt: TGCAGTGCCTTCTGGAAATACGAGCAGTACTTC

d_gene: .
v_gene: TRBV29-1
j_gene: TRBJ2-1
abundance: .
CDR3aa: CSVEGTSKSYNEQFF
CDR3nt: TGCAGCGTTGAAGGGACCTCCAAATCCTACAATGAGCAGTTCTTC

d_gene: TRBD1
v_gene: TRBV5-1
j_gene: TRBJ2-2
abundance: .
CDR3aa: CASSPRTGNTGELFF
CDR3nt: TGCGCCAGCAGCCCCCGGACAGGGAACACCGGGGAGCTGTTTTTT

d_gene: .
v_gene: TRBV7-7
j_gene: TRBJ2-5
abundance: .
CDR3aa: CASTSGETQYF
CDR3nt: TGTGCTAGCACCTCCGGGGAGACCCAGTACTTC

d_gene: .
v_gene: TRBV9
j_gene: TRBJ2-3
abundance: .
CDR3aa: CASSAGTVSTDTQYF
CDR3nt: TGTGCCAGCAGCGCCGGGACGGTTAGCACAGATACGCAGTATTTT

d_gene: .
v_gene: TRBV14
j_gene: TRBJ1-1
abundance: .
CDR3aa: CAITGNTEAFF
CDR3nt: TGTGCCATCACAGGGAACACTGAAGCTTTCTTT

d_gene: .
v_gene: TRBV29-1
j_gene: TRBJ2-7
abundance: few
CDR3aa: CSVEDRLEQYF
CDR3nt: TGCAGCGTCGAAGACAGACTCGAGCAGTACTTC

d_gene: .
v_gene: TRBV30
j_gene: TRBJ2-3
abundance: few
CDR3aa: CAWSPRLVRSTDTQYF
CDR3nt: TGTGCCTGGAGTCCACGGTTAGTGCGGAGCACAGATACGCAGTATTTT

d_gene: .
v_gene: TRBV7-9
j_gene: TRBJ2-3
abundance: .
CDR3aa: CASTQAADTQYF
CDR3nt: TGTGCCAGCACCCAGGCAGCAGATACGCAGTATTTT

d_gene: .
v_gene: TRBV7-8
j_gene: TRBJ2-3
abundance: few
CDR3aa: CASLGGAYTDTQYF
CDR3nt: TGTGCCAGCTTAGGCGGGGCCTACACAGATACGCAGTATTTT